Given below is one T cell receptor (beta chain) in context. The CDR3 length is 17 residues. V lost 2 bases and J 0 bases, leaving 16 bases between the germline ends. Germline CDR1 and CDR2: LGHDT and YNNKEL (reference sequence). Generated by immunoSEQ multiplex PCR, the TCRdb table keeps only in-frame clones and is missing some. This table holds 200,000 to 250,000 clones, around 90% found once. This record comes from a study of blood T cell repertoires in COVID-19. Sample: PBMCs or T cells enriched from blood (not recorded which). The chain links TRBV3-1 (or the pseudogene TRBV3-2) to TRBJ1-2; D gene ambiguous. The receptor's source is a young man who had been exposed to COVID-19. The CDR3 here is CASSQTAESQANYGYTF. CDR3 DNA sequence: TGTGCCAGCAGCCAAACCGCCGAGTCCCAAGCTAACTATGGCTACACCTTC.